The clone carrying this T cell receptor beta chain was observed a few times. This sample was included in a study of blood T cell repertoires in COVID-19. Study-level information: COVID-19 samples from acute and convalescent phases originated in the United States, Italy and Spain. In each case, the material was cDNA or gDNA derived from T cells, B-cell-depleted T cells, or PBMCs.

This CDR3 has 15 amino acids. Deletions cut 2 bases from V and 0 bases from J, with 9 bases between. From germline, CDR1 is SGHTS and CDR2 YDEGEE. Libraries were prepared by immunoSEQ multiplex PCR; TCRdb keeps only in-frame clonotypes and omits some of them. This sample has just under 80,000 clones, with approximately 80% found just once. This clonotype originated in a woman between 65 and 79 years old with acute or convalescent COVID-19. The sequencing input was peripheral blood. The V call is TRBV5-8, the J call TRBJ1-5; maybe TRBD1 (5 bases). The CDR3 here is CASSLTGDSNQPQHF. DNA of the CDR3: TGTGCCAGCAGCTTAACAGGTGATAGCAATCAGCCCCAGCATTTT.